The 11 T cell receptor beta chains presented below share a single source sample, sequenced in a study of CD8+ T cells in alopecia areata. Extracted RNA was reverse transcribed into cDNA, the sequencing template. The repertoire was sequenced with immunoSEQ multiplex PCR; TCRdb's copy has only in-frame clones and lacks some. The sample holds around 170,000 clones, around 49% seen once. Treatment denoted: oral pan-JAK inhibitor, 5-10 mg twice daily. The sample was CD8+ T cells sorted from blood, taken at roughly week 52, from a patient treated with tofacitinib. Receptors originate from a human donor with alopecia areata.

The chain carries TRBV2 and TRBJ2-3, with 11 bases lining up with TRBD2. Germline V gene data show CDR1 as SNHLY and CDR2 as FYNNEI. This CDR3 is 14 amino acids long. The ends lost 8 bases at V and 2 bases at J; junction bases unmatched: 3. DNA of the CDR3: TGTGCCAGCCAACTAGCGGGGGTCACAGATACGCAGTATTTT. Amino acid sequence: CASQLAGVTDTQYF.

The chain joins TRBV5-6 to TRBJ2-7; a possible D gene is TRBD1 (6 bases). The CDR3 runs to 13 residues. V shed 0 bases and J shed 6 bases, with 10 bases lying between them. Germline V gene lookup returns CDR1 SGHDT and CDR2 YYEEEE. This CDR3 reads CASSLGLGGEQYF. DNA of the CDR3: TGTGCCAGCAGCTTGGGTTTAGGGGGCGAGCAGTACTTC. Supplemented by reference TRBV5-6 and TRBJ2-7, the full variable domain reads DAGVTQSPTHLIKTRGQQVTLRCSPKSGHDTVSWYQQALGQGPQFIFQYYEEEERQRGNFPDRFSGHQFPNYSSELNVNALLLGDSALYLCASSLGLGGEQYFGPGTRLTVT.

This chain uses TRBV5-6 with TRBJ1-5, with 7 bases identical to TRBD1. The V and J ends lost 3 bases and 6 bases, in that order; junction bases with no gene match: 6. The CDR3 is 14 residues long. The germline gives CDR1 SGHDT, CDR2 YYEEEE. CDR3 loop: CASSWGAGGQPQHF. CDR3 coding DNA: TGTGCCAGCAGCTGGGGGGCAGGGGGTCAGCCCCAGCATTTT.

The CDR3 bases are TGTGCCAGCAGCCAAGGGGGCGGGGAAGAGACCCAGTACTTC. Translation: CASSQGGGEETQYF. The chain links TRBV4-2 to TRBJ2-5, with D possibly being TRBD2 (6 bases). Trimming took 1 base from V and 3 from J, leaving 9 bases between them. Germline V gives CDR1 LGHNA, CDR2 YNFKEQ. This CDR3 has 14 residues.

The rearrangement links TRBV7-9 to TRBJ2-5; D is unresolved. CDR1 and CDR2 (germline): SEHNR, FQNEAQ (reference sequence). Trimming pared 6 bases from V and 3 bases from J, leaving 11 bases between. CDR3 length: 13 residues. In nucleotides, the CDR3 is TGTGCCAGCAGGAGAGTGTCCGAAGAGACCCAGTACTTC. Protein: CASRRVSEETQYF.

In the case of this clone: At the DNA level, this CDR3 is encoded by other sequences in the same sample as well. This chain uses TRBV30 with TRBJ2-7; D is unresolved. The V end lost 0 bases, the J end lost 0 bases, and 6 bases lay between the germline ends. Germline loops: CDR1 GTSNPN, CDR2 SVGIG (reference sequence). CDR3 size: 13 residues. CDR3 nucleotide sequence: TGTGCCTGGAGTGTTGGCAGCTCCTACGAGCAGTACTTC. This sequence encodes CAWSVGSSYEQYF.

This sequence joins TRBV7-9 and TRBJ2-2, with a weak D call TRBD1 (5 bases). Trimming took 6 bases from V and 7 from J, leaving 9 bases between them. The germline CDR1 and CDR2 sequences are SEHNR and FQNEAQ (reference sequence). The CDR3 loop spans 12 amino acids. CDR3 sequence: CASRWGDGELFF. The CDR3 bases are TGTGCCAGCAGATGGGGCGACGGGGAGCTGTTTTTT. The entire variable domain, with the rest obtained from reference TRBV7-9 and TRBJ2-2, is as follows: DTGVSQNPRHKITKRGQNVTFRCDPISEHNRLYWYRQTLGQGPEFLTYFQNEAQLEKSRLLSDRFSAERPKGSFSTLEIQRTEQGDSAMYLCASRWGDGELFFGEGSRLTVL.

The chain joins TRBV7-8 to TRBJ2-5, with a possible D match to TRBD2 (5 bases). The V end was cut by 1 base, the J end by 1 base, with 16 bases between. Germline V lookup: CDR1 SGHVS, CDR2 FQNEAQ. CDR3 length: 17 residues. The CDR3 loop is CASSLVGVRTLQETQYF. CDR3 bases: TGTGCCAGCAGCTTAGTGGGCGTCAGGACTCTCCAAGAGACCCAGTACTTC.

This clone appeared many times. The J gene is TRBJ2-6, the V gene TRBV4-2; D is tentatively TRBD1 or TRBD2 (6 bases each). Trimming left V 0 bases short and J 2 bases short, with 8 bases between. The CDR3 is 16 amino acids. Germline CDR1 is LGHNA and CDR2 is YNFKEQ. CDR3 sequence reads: CASSQEGGAGANVLTF. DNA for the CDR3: TGTGCCAGCAGCCAAGAGGGGGGCGCTGGGGCCAACGTCCTGACTTTC.

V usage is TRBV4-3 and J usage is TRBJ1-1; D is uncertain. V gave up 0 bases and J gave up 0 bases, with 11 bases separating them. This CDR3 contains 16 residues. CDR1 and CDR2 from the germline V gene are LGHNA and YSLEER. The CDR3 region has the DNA TGCGCCAGCAGCCAAGATCTTCCGGATCTGAACACTGAAGCTTTCTTT. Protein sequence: CASSQDLPDLNTEAFF.

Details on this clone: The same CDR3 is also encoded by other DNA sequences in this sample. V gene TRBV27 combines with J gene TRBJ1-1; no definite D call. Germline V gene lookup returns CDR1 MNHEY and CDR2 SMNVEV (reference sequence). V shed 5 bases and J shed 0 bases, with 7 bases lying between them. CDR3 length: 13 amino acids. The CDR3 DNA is TGTGCCAGCAGTCTCAATCTGAACACTGAAGCTTTCTTT. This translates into CASSLNLNTEAFF.